This T cell receptor (beta chain) derives from a study of blood T cell repertoires in COVID-19. This CDR3 comprises 14 residues. Trimming left V 2 bases short and J 7 bases short, with 14 bases between. CDR1 is MNHEY and CDR2 is SVGAGI in the germline V gene. Ages ranged from about 18 to 89 years, with residence in fewer than 25 US areas. Researchers sorted participants into cohorts using their self-reported clinical history. Donors of Cohort 3 who recovered were those that had two negative PCRs, clearance, or symptom resolution. As handled by the study authors: Reference gene primers were amplified, and this amplification served to estimate nucleated cell counts. Clones were read by immunoSEQ multiplex PCR, and TCRdb kept only the in-frame ones, dropping some. That table furnishes V, J and clone size, whereas the DNA furnished D and trimming. The sample shows some 250,000 clones, 70% to 90% of them seen only once.

Sequencing input: PBMCs or T cells enriched from blood (not recorded which). This chain uses TRBV6-5 with TRBJ1-2; TRBD1 might be the D (6 bases). The receptor was derived from a woman between 45 and 65 years old who had recovered from COVID-19. The CDR3 DNA is TGTGCCAGCAGTTACCAACTACAGGGTAGTGGCTACACCTTC. The encoded protein is CASSYQLQGSGYTF.